This T cell receptor beta chain was sequenced during a study of blood T cells in healthy people across ages. Combining a sample-barcoded 5' primer with a J-beta primer mix, a second PCR ran for roughly 7 to 12 cycles. TCRdb re-analysed the 5' RACE reads in MiXCR, keeping a single row per CDR3 protein. The data show about 800,000 distinct CDR3 sequences, around a quarter seen once. The CDR3 loop spans 15 amino acids. Germline CDR1 KGHDR, CDR2 SFDVKD. Trimming removed 5 bases from V and 1 base from J, with 11 bases in between. These data also featured in a second study, about T cells of mothers and their children.

The chain recombines TRBV24-1 with TRBJ2-1; no clear D. Sequenced input: blood. The receptor's source is a boy aged 10-17 years in good health. The CDR3 protein is CATSAVTGSYNEQFF. The CDR3 DNA follows: TGTGCCACCAGTGCAGTGACGGGTTCCTACAATGAGCAGTTCTTC.